Presented here are 26 T cell receptor beta chains from one specimen sequenced in a study of cytomegalovirus exposure and HLA in healthy donors (dated by TCRdb to between 2016 and 2019). The method was the immunoSEQ multiplex PCR assay. For the multiplex PCR, a mixture combining 60 forward primers for TCR Vbeta segments and 13 reverse primers for TCR Jbeta segments was used. TCRdb mirrors the immuneACCESS table, restricted to in-frame sequences. Some clones are absent from its copies; in checked studies, under half trace to an unresolved V gene, and the reason for the others is unknown. In all, the sample holds around 130,000 clones, and about 82% of those were seen once. The ten largest clones take up approximately 1.1% of the sample. The sequenced sample consisted of PBMCs. The receptors here all came from a boy aged 10-17 years in good health and CMV-seronegative.

Notes on this clone: The junction departs from the called germline gene at one end, perhaps through a read error. V usage is TRBV5-4 and J usage is TRBJ2-5, with TRBD1 as a possible D gene (5 bases). Germline values: CDR1 SGHNT, CDR2 YYREEE (reference sequence). This CDR3 spans 14 amino acids. The CDR3 DNA follows: TGTGCCAGCAGCCAATGGGGCAGACAAGGGACCCAGTACTTC. Its translation is CASSQWGRQGTQYF.

V and J are TRBV27 and TRBJ2-7, with a weak D call TRBD2 (5 bases). The CDR3 contains 17 residues. Trimming cost V 2 bases and J 7 bases, with 24 bases left between them. From germline, CDR1 is MNHEY and CDR2 SMNVEV (reference sequence). The CDR3 DNA is TGTGCCAGCAGTTTAGAGGTTGGACTGCCTCTCCCTACGGAGCAGTACTTC. Its translation: CASSLEVGLPLPTEQYF.

The chain is built from TRBV30 and TRBJ2-2, with 10 positions matching TRBD2. This CDR3 has 17 residues. Germline V gives CDR1 GTSNPN, CDR2 SVGIG (reference sequence). V was clipped by 1 base and J by 3 bases; unmatched bases: 8. This CDR3 is CAWSGLAGAPDTGELFF. As DNA, the CDR3 is TGTGCCTGGAGTGGGCTAGCGGGAGCCCCGGACACCGGGGAGCTGTTTTTT.

The chain joins TRBV5-4 to TRBJ2-5; 7 nucleotides match TRBD1. The V and J ends lost 7 bases and 5 bases, in that order; junction bases with no gene match: 20. CDR1 and CDR2 (germline): SGHNT, YYREEE (reference sequence). CDR3 length: 17 residues. Here the CDR3 DNA reads TGTGCCAGCCATGACAGGGCGCAGTTGTCTCCTCGGGAGACCCAGTACTTC. Protein: CASHDRAQLSPRETQYF. Filled out from reference TRBV5-4 and TRBJ2-5, the complete variable domain reads ETGVTQSPTHLIKTRGQQVTLRCSSQSGHNTVSWYQQALGQGPQFIFQYYREEENGRGNFPPRFSGLQFPNYSSELNVNALELDDSALYLCASHDRAQLSPRETQYFGPGTRLLVL.

This chain joins TRBV25-1 and TRBJ2-3; no definite D call. Looked up from germline, CDR1 is MGHDK and CDR2 is SYGVNS. Deletions cut 1 base from V and 2 bases from J, with 7 bases between. The CDR3 covers 14 residues. CDR3 coding DNA: TGTGCCAGCAGTGAATTCAGGATCACAGATACGCAGTATTTT. This translates into CASSEFRITDTQYF.

The rearrangement joins TRBV5-1 to TRBJ2-1, with 12 bases fitting TRBD2. The V segment lost 3 bases and the J segment 4 bases; nucleotides outside the gene matches: 5. The CDR3 sequence is 16 residues long. CDR1 and CDR2 (germline): SGHRS, YFSETQ. The CDR3 sequence: CASSSTSGSVYNEQFF. The CDR3 coding sequence is TGCGCCAGCAGCTCGACTAGCGGGAGTGTGTACAATGAGCAGTTCTTC.

This chain joins TRBV2 and TRBJ1-2; D possibly corresponds to TRBD1 (6 bases). The V end lost 7 bases, the J end lost 0 bases, and 12 bases lay between the germline ends. Germline CDR1 is SNHLY and CDR2 is FYNNEI. CDR3 length: 14 residues. In DNA, the CDR3 is TGTGCCAGCAAACAGGGCAAAGCTAACTATGGCTACACCTTC. Its translation: CASKQGKANYGYTF.

V gene TRBV4-1 combines with J gene TRBJ2-7; 9 nucleotides match TRBD2. J lost 7 bases, V lost 3 bases, and 7 bases had no gene match. This CDR3 region has 14 residues. The germline CDR1 and CDR2 sequences are MGHRA and YSYEKL. DNA for the CDR3: TGCGCCAGCAGCCAGACTAGCGGCAAGGGAGAGCAGTACTTC. This codes for CASSQTSGKGEQYF.

This clone occurred once. J is TRBJ2-7 and V is TRBV5-8; 13 nucleotides match TRBD2. Germline CDR1 is SGHTS and CDR2 is YDEGEE. Losses at the gene ends were 4 bases for V and 0 bases for J; bases not matched to a gene: 7. This CDR3 has 17 amino acids. CDR3 amino acids: CASSGGLAGESSYEQYF. The CDR3 DNA reads as TGTGCCAGCAGCGGCGGACTAGCGGGAGAGAGCTCCTACGAGCAGTACTTC.

The chain recombines TRBV30 with TRBJ1-1; tentative D call: TRBD1 (5 bases). The CDR3 has 14 amino acids. CDR1 and CDR2 from the germline V gene are GTSNPN and SVGIG (reference sequence). V was pared by 2 bases and J by 5 bases, with 15 bases between. CDR3 residues: CAWSLDSRTTEAFF. The CDR3 DNA is TGTGCCTGGAGTCTCGACAGCCGAACAACTGAAGCTTTCTTT.

The V gene is TRBV20-1, the J gene TRBJ1-1; D ambiguous. Per the germline V gene, CDR1 is DFQATT and CDR2 is SNEGSKA (reference sequence). Trimming left V 3 bases short and J 6 bases short, with 8 bases between. The CDR3 consists of 11 residues. CDR3 loop: CSARGRAEAFF. CDR3 nucleotide sequence: TGCAGTGCTAGGGGGAGGGCTGAAGCTTTCTTT.

This clone came up a few times. This chain links TRBV9 with TRBJ2-5; a weak D match, TRBD2 (6 bases). Germline lookup yields CDR1 SGDLS and CDR2 YYNGEE. The V and J ends lost 4 bases and 5 bases respectively, with 15 bases between them. The CDR3 spans 14 residues. Here the CDR3 reads CASSTGGTLETQYF. The CDR3 DNA reads as TGTGCCAGCAGCACCGGGGGTACCTTGGAGACCCAGTACTTC.

V gene TRBV5-4 combines with J gene TRBJ2-1, with TRBD1 as a possible D gene (7 bases). The CDR3 extends over 15 amino acids. V gave up 4 bases and J gave up 5 bases, with 16 bases separating them. Germline V gene sequence: CDR1 SGHNT, CDR2 YYREEE (reference sequence). CDR3 sequence reads: CASSTQGGRHNEQFF. CDR3 bases: TGTGCCAGCAGCACCCAGGGGGGCCGACACAATGAGCAGTTCTTC. Together with reference TRBV5-4 and TRBJ2-1, the CDR3 gives the full variable domain: ETGVTQSPTHLIKTRGQQVTLRCSSQSGHNTVSWYQQALGQGPQFIFQYYREEENGRGNFPPRFSGLQFPNYSSELNVNALELDDSALYLCASSTQGGRHNEQFFGPGTRLTVL.

This chain uses TRBV15 with TRBJ1-5; 7 nucleotides line up with TRBD1. This CDR3 contains 15 residues. Trimming at V came to 7 bases and at J to 2 bases, leaving 8 bases not matched to a gene. CDR1 and CDR2 from the germline V gene are LNHNV and YYDKDF (reference sequence). For the CDR3, the DNA is TGTGCCACCAACCCCCGGGACAGACGCAATCAGCCCCAGCATTTT. It yields the protein CATNPRDRRNQPQHF.

The J gene is TRBJ2-3, the V gene TRBV4-1; 13 bases match TRBD2. Per germline, CDR1 MGHRA and CDR2 YSYEKL. The CDR3 runs 15 residues. The trim removed 3 bases at V and 3 bases at J, leaving 0 bases unmatched. The CDR3 protein is CASSQGLAGTDTQYF. The CDR3 bases are TGCGCCAGCAGCCAGGGACTAGCGGGGACAGATACGCAGTATTTT.

CDR3 protein: CASSRTGTNHEQYF. The CDR3 nucleotides read TGTGCCAGCAGTCGCACCGGGACTAACCACGAGCAGTACTTC. The genes are TRBV6-5 and TRBJ2-5; 7 nucleotides align to TRBD2. The DNA end is more similar to TRBJ2-7, so the J call may be wrong. The germline CDR1 and CDR2 sequences are MNHEY and SVGAGI. The CDR3 is 14 residues long.

The chain uses TRBV27 and TRBJ2-3; 10 nucleotides line up with TRBD2. Germline V gene lookup returns CDR1 MNHEY and CDR2 SMNVEV (reference sequence). The ends lost 5 bases at V and 4 bases at J; junction bases unmatched: 6. The CDR3 is 15 residues long. In DNA form, the CDR3 reads TGTGCCAGCAGTATATTAGCGGGAGGTTCAGATACGCAGTATTTT. It codes for CASSILAGGSDTQYF.

This chain links TRBV7-9 with TRBJ2-1; possibly TRBD2 for D (5 bases). The germline CDR1 and CDR2 sequences are SEHNR and FQNEAQ (reference sequence). The CDR3 is 16 residues long. With 1 base removed from V and 8 bases from J, the gap between germline ends came to 18 bases. This CDR3 reads CASSLGGPGGGDEQFF. The CDR3 nucleotides read TGTGCCAGCAGCTTAGGGGGTCCTGGAGGCGGCGATGAGCAGTTCTTC.

This clone was seen only a few times. This rearrangement joins TRBV2 to TRBJ2-7; maybe TRBD2 (5 bases). The CDR3 has 13 amino acids. V was shortened by 6 bases and J by 0 bases, with 9 bases between the two germline ends. Germline CDR1 SNHLY, CDR2 FYNNEI. The CDR3 sequence is CASRSGISYEQYF. For the CDR3, the DNA is TGTGCCAGCAGGTCCGGGATCTCCTACGAGCAGTACTTC.

The chain employs TRBV19 and TRBJ1-1; TRBD1 might be the D (5 bases). CDR3 length: 12 amino acids. V was pared by 3 bases and J by 4 bases, with 6 bases between. In germline, CDR1 is LNHDA, CDR2 SQIVND (reference sequence). The CDR3 spells CASSIQGTEAFF. CDR3 DNA: TGTGCCAGTAGTATCCAGGGCACTGAAGCTTTCTTT.

The gene calls are TRBV13 and TRBJ2-3, with 15 nucleotides matching TRBD2. With V trimmed by 3 bases and J by 1 base, 8 bases remained unmatched. Germline CDR1 PRHDT, CDR2 FYEKMQ (reference sequence). CDR3 size: 19 residues. The CDR3 nucleotides read TGTGCCAGCAGCTTCAGGGGACTAGCGGGAGGAGCAGGCACAGATACGCAGTATTTT. It translates to CASSFRGLAGGAGTDTQYF.

This sequence joins TRBV30 and TRBJ1-6, with TRBD1 matching over 7 bases. This CDR3 spans 16 amino acids. The germline CDR1 and CDR2 sequences are GTSNPN and SVGIG (reference sequence). Trimming removed 1 base from V and 7 bases from J; junction bases left unmatched: 10. CDR3 DNA sequence: TGTGCCTGGAGTGGCCGGGACAGTTTGTACAATTCACCCCTCCACTTT. Translation gives CAWSGRDSLYNSPLHF. Based on the CDR3 plus reference TRBV30 and TRBJ1-6, the full variable domain is SQTIHQWPATLVQPVGSPLSLECTVEGTSNPNLYWYRQAAGRGLQLLFYSVGIGQISSEVPQNLSASRPQDRQFILSSKKLLLSDSGFYLCAWSGRDSLYNSPLHFGNGTRLTVT.

The chain combines TRBV7-8 with TRBJ2-3, with 7 bases aligning to TRBD1. Germline CDR1 reads SGHVS; CDR2 reads FQNEAQ. V shed 0 bases, J shed 6 bases, and the junction held 3 bases outside the gene matches. This CDR3 contains 14 residues. CDR3 sequence reads: CASSLAGGGDTQYF. CDR3 DNA sequence: TGTGCCAGCAGCTTAGCAGGGGGCGGGGATACGCAGTATTTT.

This clone has only a few counts. This sequence joins TRBV2 and TRBJ1-5, with D tentatively TRBD1 (5 bases). This CDR3 region has 15 residues. Looked up from germline, CDR1 is SNHLY and CDR2 is FYNNEI. The V and J ends lost 3 bases and 2 bases respectively, with 11 bases between them. CDR3 loop: CASSDRVGRNQPQHF. For the CDR3, the DNA is TGTGCCAGCAGTGACAGGGTCGGTCGCAATCAGCCCCAGCATTTT.

The chain employs TRBV19 and TRBJ1-1; D gene ambiguous. V was pared by 5 bases and J by 8 bases, with 9 bases between. Germline CDR1 is LNHDA and CDR2 is SQIVND (reference sequence). The CDR3 is 11 residues long. CDR3 nucleotides: TGTGCCAGTAGTCTTCACAGCGAAGCTTTCTTT. Translating gives CASSLHSEAFF.

This chain links TRBV2 with TRBJ1-2, with D unresolved. CDR3 length: 10 residues. Germline V gives CDR1 SNHLY, CDR2 FYNNEI. Trimming shortened V by 6 bases and J by 9 bases, and 8 bases separated the two germline ends. The CDR3 is CASRQTSYTF. CDR3 sequence (DNA): TGTGCCAGCAGACAAACTAGCTACACCTTC.